The 29 T cell receptor beta chains below were found in one sample sequenced in a study of control samples from healthy donors and cancer patients. Profiled with immunoSEQ multiplex PCR; TCRdb holds only in-frame clones, not every one. Seen here are under 450,000 clones, approximately 90% observed once, and the top ten hold just under 6.5%. Sequencing was done on a sample of PBMCs. These receptors originate from a man aged 40-49 years with head and neck cancer.

The rearrangement uses TRBV11-3 and TRBJ2-7; no firm D call. The germline V and J ends were trimmed by 1 base and 0 bases, with 13 bases remaining between them. Germline CDR1 reads SGHNT; CDR2 reads YENEEA. This CDR3 contains 16 residues. This chain's CDR3 is CASSLGGHDLSYEQYF. The DNA for the CDR3 is TGTGCCAGCAGCTTAGGAGGTCACGACCTCTCCTACGAGCAGTACTTC.

The chain uses TRBV5-1 and TRBJ2-7; maybe TRBD2 (6 bases). Germline assignment: CDR1 SGHRS and CDR2 YFSETQ. CDR3 length: 12 residues. V gave up 7 bases and J gave up 6 bases, with 14 bases separating them. The CDR3 region is CASHLSAGEQYF. CDR3 nucleotide sequence: TGCGCCAGCCACTTATCAGCGGGCGAGCAGTACTTC.

This chain uses TRBV3-1 (or the pseudogene TRBV3-2) with TRBJ2-6; D gene uncertain. V lost 4 bases and J lost 4, with 14 bases in between. The germline V gene encodes CDR1 LGHDT and CDR2 YNNKEL (reference sequence). The CDR3 consists of 16 residues. CDR3 protein: CASSPLRLAGANVLTF. The CDR3 nucleotides read TGTGCCAGCAGCCCCTTGCGGTTGGCCGGGGCCAACGTCCTGACTTTC.

The gene calls are TRBV11-2 and TRBJ2-2; D is tentatively TRBD1 or TRBD2 (5 bases each). Germline assignment: CDR1 SGHAT and CDR2 FQNNGV. The V end lost 1 base, the J end lost 3 bases, and 9 bases lay between the germline ends. The CDR3 has 15 residues. CDR3 sequence reads: CASSLGGDDTGELFF. CDR3 bases: TGTGCCAGCAGCTTAGGTGGGGACGACACCGGGGAGCTGTTTTTT.

CDR3 DNA sequence: TGTGCCAGCACTCCCTCCGGGGAAGCCACAGATACGCAGTATTTT. This codes for CASTPSGEATDTQYF. This chain uses TRBV9 with TRBJ2-3; D might be TRBD2 (5 bases). CDR3 size: 15 residues. With 6 bases removed from V and 2 bases from J, the gap between germline ends came to 16 bases. Germline assignment: CDR1 SGDLS and CDR2 YYNGEE.

The V call is TRBV3-1 (or the pseudogene TRBV3-2), the J call TRBJ1-4; TRBD1 might be the D (5 bases). The CDR3 has 19 amino acids. CDR1 LGHDT and CDR2 YNNKEL come from the germline V gene (reference sequence). Between the trimmed V and J ends, which lost 4 bases and 7 bases, there was a span of 28 bases. The CDR3 DNA reads as TGTGCCAGCAGCCTCAAGATCACGGGCCCCGGGGGACTGGGTGAAAAACTGTTTTTT. It codes for CASSLKITGPGGLGEKLFF.

This clone has a single count. The chain has TRBV28 and TRBJ1-5, with 8 bases lining up with TRBD1. CDR3 length: 13 residues. Germline loops: CDR1 MDHEN, CDR2 SYDVKM. With 5 bases clipped from V and 11 bases from J, the junction kept 8 bases outside the gene matches. Written as DNA, the CDR3 is TGTGCCAGCAGTGAGGACAGGGATGCGGCCCAGCATTTT. This codes for CASSEDRDAAQHF.

The gene calls are TRBV3-1 (or the pseudogene TRBV3-2) and TRBJ1-4, with TRBD1 as a possible D gene (5 bases). Trimming shortened V by 1 base and J by 3 bases, and 9 bases separated the two germline ends. Germline V gene data show CDR1 as LGHDT and CDR2 as YNNKEL (reference sequence). The CDR3 consists of 15 residues. The CDR3 protein is CASSQGQTANEKLFF. The CDR3, as DNA: TGTGCCAGCAGCCAAGGACAGACAGCTAATGAAAAACTGTTTTTT.

The rearrangement links TRBV18 to TRBJ2-7, with 8 bases aligning to TRBD1. Losses at the gene ends were 1 base for V and 4 bases for J; bases not matched to a gene: 3. The germline V gene has CDR1 KGHSH and CDR2 LQKENI. The CDR3 is made up of 14 amino acids. In nucleotides, the CDR3 is TGTGCCAGCTCACCACTGGACAGGGAGTACGAGCAGTACTTC. Translating gives CASSPLDREYEQYF.

This chain uses TRBV28 with TRBJ1-2; D ambiguous. The CDR3 length is 12 residues. Trimming shortened V by 6 bases and J by 8 bases, and 13 bases separated the two germline ends. Germline assignment: CDR1 MDHEN and CDR2 SYDVKM. CDR3 nucleotides: TGTGCCAGCAGCCTAGGCCAGAAGGGCTACACCTTC. Residues: CASSLGQKGYTF.

This chain joins TRBV5-8 and TRBJ2-2, with D maybe TRBD1 (6 bases). The length of the CDR3 is 16 residues. Germline V gene sequence: CDR1 SGHTS, CDR2 YDEGEE. The V gene lost 0 bases and the J gene lost 3 bases, with 12 bases spanning the gap. The CDR3 DNA is TGTGCCAGCAGCTTGGACCGAGGACAGCACACCGGGGAGCTGTTTTTT. This codes for CASSLDRGQHTGELFF.

The rearrangement joins TRBV7-9 to TRBJ2-3; 12 positions agree with TRBD2. Germline assignment: CDR1 SEHNR and CDR2 FQNEAQ (reference sequence). Unmatched junction bases numbered 9, after V lost 5 bases and J lost 6 bases. CDR3 length: 16 residues. The CDR3 here is CASSLRLAGEGDTQYF. The CDR3 DNA reads TGTGCCAGCAGCCTTCGACTAGCGGGAGAGGGGGATACGCAGTATTTT.

The chain recombines TRBV9 with TRBJ2-3; 9 positions match TRBD1. The CDR3 covers 16 residues. The trim removed 4 bases at V and 2 bases at J, leaving 8 bases unmatched. Germline values: CDR1 SGDLS, CDR2 YYNGEE. This CDR3 is CASSKGQGLLTDTQYF. In DNA, the CDR3 is TGTGCCAGCAGCAAGGGACAGGGTCTACTCACAGATACGCAGTATTTT. Supplemented by reference TRBV9 and TRBJ2-3, the full variable domain reads DSGVTQTPKHLITATGQRVTLRCSPRSGDLSVYWYQQSLDQGLQFLIQYYNGEERAKGNILERFSAQQFPDLHSELNLSSLELGDSALYFCASSKGQGLLTDTQYFGPGTRLTVL.

The chain recombines TRBV9 with TRBJ1-4; no definite D call. Germline assignment: CDR1 SGDLS and CDR2 YYNGEE. V was pared by 3 bases and J by 8 bases, with 20 bases between. The length of the CDR3 is 16 residues. The chain's CDR3 is CASSGGGAQSSEKLFF. The CDR3 region has the DNA TGTGCCAGCAGCGGGGGAGGTGCACAAAGCAGCGAAAAACTGTTTTTT.

V gene TRBV20-1 combines with J gene TRBJ2-7, with D maybe TRBD1 (6 bases). Trimming removed 3 bases from V and 2 bases from J, with 17 bases in between. This CDR3 has 15 residues. Germline-derived CDR1 and CDR2 are DFQATT and SNEGSKA (reference sequence). CDR3 residues: CSASTLPGQTYEQYF. CDR3 DNA sequence: TGCAGTGCTAGTACCCTTCCGGGACAAACCTACGAGCAGTACTTC.

The V and J genes are TRBV2 and TRBJ2-7, with 12 bases that match TRBD2. This CDR3 is built from 15 residues. Per the germline V gene, CDR1 is SNHLY and CDR2 is FYNNEI. J was trimmed by 7 bases and V by 5 bases; bases with no gene match: 9. Here the CDR3 DNA reads TGTGCCAGCAGTTCCCTAGCGGGGGGGCGTGAGGAGCAGTACTTC. Translation gives CASSSLAGGREEQYF.

The genes are TRBV7-9 and TRBJ1-2; D might be TRBD1 (5 bases). The V gene's germline CDR1 is SEHNR and CDR2 FQNEAQ (reference sequence). The V gene lost 4 bases and the J gene lost 7 bases, with 16 bases spanning the gap. This CDR3 has 14 amino acids. CDR3 coding DNA: TGTGCCAGCAGCTCTCGGGGGGGAATCTCTGGCTACACCTTC. Amino acids: CASSSRGGISGYTF.

The chain couples TRBV11-2 to TRBJ2-7; 7 nucleotides line up with TRBD2. Germline CDR1 SGHAT, CDR2 FQNNGV. The trim removed 4 bases at V and 5 bases at J, leaving 20 bases unmatched. This CDR3 is built from 18 residues. The CDR3 DNA sequence: TGTGCCAGCAGCTCCCCTAGGTTCGGGAGGCTAGCGGCCCACGAGCAGTACTTC. It encodes CASSSPRFGRLAAHEQYF.

J is TRBJ2-5 and V is TRBV7-3; the D is unclear. This CDR3 is 13 amino acids long. The germline V gene has CDR1 SGHTA and CDR2 FQGTGA. V gave up 6 bases and J gave up 5 bases, with 13 bases separating them. The CDR3 loop reads CASSIGLGETQYF. DNA of the CDR3: TGTGCCAGCAGTATCGGCTTGGGGGAGACCCAGTACTTC. Full variable domain (outside the CDR3, taken from reference TRBV7-3 and TRBJ2-5): GAGVSQTPSNKVTEKGKYVELRCDPISGHTALYWYRQSLGQGPEFLIYFQGTGAADDSGLPNDRFFAVRPEGSVSTLKIQRTERGDSAVYLCASSIGLGETQYFGPGTRLLVL.

The J gene is TRBJ1-5, the V gene TRBV7-9, with D unclear. V dropped 4 bases and J dropped 3 bases, with 10 bases sitting between them. From germline, CDR1 is SEHNR and CDR2 FQNEAQ (reference sequence). This CDR3 is 14 amino acids long. CDR3 protein: CASSSSGPNQPQHF. DNA for the CDR3: TGTGCCAGCAGCTCGTCGGGCCCCAATCAGCCCCAGCATTTT.

CDR3 DNA: TGTGCCAGCAGCTCCCCGGGACGGTCTAATGAAAAACTGTTTTTT. Protein product: CASSSPGRSNEKLFF. The chain joins TRBV7-9 to TRBJ1-4; possibly TRBD1 for D (5 bases). CDR1 and CDR2 (germline): SEHNR, FQNEAQ (reference sequence). Trimming cost V 4 bases and J 3 bases, with 12 bases left between them. The CDR3 extends over 15 amino acids.

V and J are TRBV6-2 or TRBV6-3 and TRBJ2-3; 13 bases line up with TRBD2. The CDR3 totals 19 residues. V was pared by 2 bases and J by 4 bases, with 12 bases of the junction left unmatched. Germline V gives CDR1 MNHEY, CDR2 SVGEGT. CDR3 residues: CASSYMSRGLAGSPDTQYF. DNA of the CDR3: TGTGCCAGCAGTTACATGTCTAGGGGACTAGCGGGATCGCCAGATACGCAGTATTTT.

The rearrangement links TRBV3-1 (or the pseudogene TRBV3-2) to TRBJ1-3, with no clear D. The CDR3 is made up of 15 amino acids. CDR1 and CDR2 from the germline V gene are LGHDT and YNNKEL (reference sequence). The V and J ends lost 0 bases and 0 bases respectively, with 6 bases between them. The CDR3 region has the DNA TGTGCCAGCAGCCAAGAGAGTAACTCTGGAAACACCATATATTTT. Protein: CASSQESNSGNTIYF.

This chain connects TRBV6-5 to TRBJ1-2; tentative D call: TRBD1 (5 bases). V was cut by 6 bases and J by 1 base, with 9 bases left in between. The CDR3 sequence is 13 residues long. The germline V gene encodes CDR1 MNHEY and CDR2 SVGAGI. CDR3 protein: CASSPDSNYGYTF. The DNA for the CDR3 is TGTGCCAGCAGCCCCGACAGTAACTATGGCTACACCTTC.

This sequence joins TRBV6-2 or TRBV6-3 and TRBJ2-1; either TRBD1 or TRBD2 may supply D (5 bases each). The CDR3 loop spans 17 amino acids. CDR1 is MNHEY, CDR2 SVGEGT, per germline. Between the trimmed V and J ends, which lost 0 bases and 6 bases, there was a span of 18 bases. The CDR3 is CASSYSARELGVNEQFF. DNA for the CDR3: TGTGCCAGCAGTTACTCCGCGAGAGAGCTGGGGGTCAATGAGCAGTTCTTC.

The chain joins TRBV6-4 to TRBJ2-2; no clear D gene. V was trimmed by 6 bases and J by 4 bases, leaving 12 bases between them. Per germline, CDR1 MRHNA and CDR2 SNTAGT. The CDR3 length is 14 residues. The CDR3 DNA reads as TGTGCCAGCAGCCCAGGCGGCCGCACCGGGGAGCTGTTTTTT. Its protein product is CASSPGGRTGELFF.

The chain carries TRBV28 and TRBJ2-6; the D gene is possibly TRBD1 (6 bases). The CDR3 length is 15 residues. V lost 8 bases and J lost 4, with 15 bases in between. The germline gives CDR1 MDHEN, CDR2 SYDVKM. The CDR3 nucleotides are TGTGCCAGCGGTGAACAGGGAACCGGGGCCAACGTCCTGACTTTC. Protein product: CASGEQGTGANVLTF.

This rearrangement joins TRBV3-1 (or the pseudogene TRBV3-2) to TRBJ1-1; the D is unclear. CDR3 length: 15 residues. V lost 2 bases, J lost 3 bases, and 13 bases lay in between. Per the germline V gene, CDR1 is LGHDT and CDR2 is YNNKEL (reference sequence). CDR3 region: CASSQYNKFDTEAFF. DNA for the CDR3: TGTGCCAGCAGCCAATATAATAAATTCGACACTGAAGCTTTCTTT.

The chain joins TRBV27 to TRBJ2-7; TRBD1 might be the D (6 bases). The CDR3 loop spans 15 amino acids. Per the germline V gene, CDR1 is MNHEY and CDR2 is SMNVEV (reference sequence). V lost 7 bases and J 6 bases, leaving 22 bases between the germline ends. The CDR3 protein is CASNPLTGTRGEQYF. The DNA of the CDR3 is TGTGCCAGCAACCCCCTAACAGGGACCAGGGGCGAGCAGTACTTC.